This T cell receptor beta chain was sequenced in a study of cytomegalovirus exposure and HLA in healthy donors. CDR3 length: 15 amino acids. Trimming removed 2 bases at V and 10 bases at J, with 18 bases between. Germline assignment: CDR1 SGHTA and CDR2 FQGTGA. Sequenced by immunoSEQ multiplex PCR; TCRdb stores in-frame clones only, minus some. The sample carries about 140,000 clones, approximately 84% recorded once. This clone was counted ten times or more. This chain connects TRBV7-3 to TRBJ2-1; perhaps TRBD2 as D (7 bases). The receptor comes from a man in his thirties or forties in good health and CMV-seropositive. Sequencing was carried out using PBMCs. The CDR3 is CASSLGRGNREEQFF. CDR3 DNA sequence: TGTGCCAGCAGCTTAGGGCGGGGGAACAGGGAGGAGCAGTTCTTC.